Listed here are 18 T cell receptor beta chains from one sample, sequenced in a study of cytomegalovirus exposure and HLA in healthy donors. Amplification used 60 Vbeta primers and 13 Jbeta primers. The table came from immunoSEQ multiplex PCR; TCRdb's copy has only in-frame clones and leaves some out. This sample's table has over 120,000 clones. Sequencing was performed on PBMCs. These receptors were taken from a male donor in good health and CMV-seronegative.

V usage is TRBV5-6 and J usage is TRBJ1-3; unclear D gene. The CDR3 runs 16 residues. Germline lookup yields CDR1 SGHDT and CDR2 YYEEEE. Trimming stripped 4 bases from V and 6 bases from J, with 20 bases between. CDR3 protein: CASSPRSRGRTNTIYF. DNA of the CDR3: TGTGCCAGCAGCCCCAGGTCCCGGGGAAGGACAAACACCATATATTTT.

The chain links TRBV27 to TRBJ2-7; the match to TRBD2 covers 12 bases. Germline CDR1 reads MNHEY; CDR2 reads SMNVEV (reference sequence). This CDR3 spans 16 amino acids. Trimming removed 4 bases from V and 3 bases from J; junction bases left unmatched: 7. CDR3 sequence: CASSSPPSGRGYEQYF. CDR3 sequence (DNA): TGTGCCAGCAGTTCCCCGCCTAGCGGGAGGGGCTACGAGCAGTACTTC.

The chain has TRBV5-1 and TRBJ2-1; possibly TRBD2 for D (5 bases). The CDR3 contains 18 residues. Between the trimmed V and J ends, which lost 5 bases and 0 bases, there was a span of 21 bases. Germline CDR1 is SGHRS and CDR2 is YFSETQ. CDR3 in amino acids: CASRPPGDGLSSYNEQFF. As DNA, the CDR3 is TGCGCCAGCAGACCCCCCGGGGATGGGCTTAGCTCCTACAATGAGCAGTTCTTC.

V usage is TRBV18 and J usage is TRBJ2-1; 10 bases are shared with TRBD2. CDR1 is KGHSH, CDR2 LQKENI, per germline. The CDR3 is made up of 21 amino acids. Germline trimming cut 3 bases from V and 7 bases from J; bases unmatched to any gene: 24. CDR3 region: CASSPARVAGGRGPTGNEQFF. The CDR3 DNA sequence: TGTGCCAGCTCACCCGCAAGGGTAGCGGGAGGAAGAGGGCCCACAGGGAATGAGCAGTTCTTC.

The chain joins TRBV5-6 to TRBJ1-1; D is unresolved. Trimming stripped 3 bases from V and 0 bases from J, with 6 bases between. The germline CDR1 and CDR2 sequences are SGHDT and YYEEEE. This CDR3 has 13 residues. CDR3 sequence reads: CASSYSLNTEAFF. CDR3 nucleotide sequence: TGTGCCAGCAGCTATAGTTTGAACACTGAAGCTTTCTTT.

The chain has TRBV5-1 and TRBJ1-1, with 7 nucleotides matching TRBD1. Per germline, CDR1 SGHRS and CDR2 YFSETQ. CDR3 length equals 14 residues. Trimming took 7 bases from V and 4 from J; bases not matched to a gene: 10. CDR3 in amino acids: CASDPGGGSTEAFF. The DNA for the CDR3 is TGCGCCAGCGACCCAGGGGGTGGAAGCACTGAAGCTTTCTTT.

V usage is TRBV7-8 and J usage is TRBJ2-2; D remains unclear. The germline V and J ends were trimmed by 6 bases and 3 bases, with 5 bases remaining between them. This CDR3 is built from 12 residues. Germline V gene lookup returns CDR1 SGHVS and CDR2 FQNEAQ. The CDR3 nucleotides read TGTGCCAGCAGACACGACACCGGGGAGCTGTTTTTT. Translation gives CASRHDTGELFF. The full variable domain, with the rest looked up from reference TRBV7-8 and TRBJ2-2, is GAGVSQSPRYKVAKRGQDVALRCDPISGHVSLFWYQQALGQGPEFLTYFQNEAQLDKSGLPSDRFFAERPEGSVSTLKIQRTQQEDSAVYLCASRHDTGELFFGEGSRLTVL.

The CDR3: CASSLIAGETGELFF. The CDR3 DNA sequence: TGCGCCAGCAGCTTAATAGCGGGAGAAACCGGGGAGCTGTTTTTT. The chain recombines TRBV5-1 with TRBJ2-2; 9 bases map to TRBD2. Germline CDR1 reads SGHRS; CDR2 reads YFSETQ. V lost 2 bases to trimming and J lost 5 bases; unmatched junction nucleotides: 4. The CDR3 has 15 amino acids.

This chain joins TRBV6-1 and TRBJ2-7; a weak D match, TRBD2 (5 bases). The CDR3 has 15 amino acids. In germline, CDR1 is MNHNS, CDR2 SASEGT. Trimming stripped 1 base from V and 2 bases from J, with 12 bases between. CDR3: CASSEGPFGAYEQYF. Here the CDR3 DNA reads TGTGCCAGCAGTGAAGGGCCCTTCGGGGCCTACGAGCAGTACTTC.

The chain has TRBV5-8 and TRBJ2-1; TRBD2 matches at 12 bases. J gave up 1 base and V 0 bases, and 5 bases lay outside the gene matches. CDR3 length: 18 residues. The germline CDR1 and CDR2 sequences are SGHTS and YDEGEE. The CDR3: CASSLDRLAGGSYNEQFF. CDR3 sequence (DNA): TGTGCCAGCAGCTTGGATCGGCTAGCGGGGGGGTCCTACAATGAGCAGTTCTTC.

V usage is TRBV5-8 and J usage is TRBJ1-5, with 9 bases aligning to TRBD1. The ends lost 5 bases at V and 5 bases at J; junction bases unmatched: 8. CDR3 length equals 15 residues. Germline CDR1 and CDR2: SGHTS and YDEGEE. The CDR3 sequence is CASSLGQGWDQPQHF. The CDR3 DNA is TGTGCCAGCAGTCTCGGACAGGGGTGGGATCAGCCCCAGCATTTT.

The genes are TRBV27 and TRBJ1-6; TRBD1 agrees at 9 bases. The J segment lost 9 bases and the V segment lost 6 bases, leaving 6 bases of the junction unmatched. The CDR3 runs 14 residues. CDR1 is MNHEY, CDR2 SMNVEV, per germline (reference sequence). Here the CDR3 DNA reads TGTGCCAGCAGAACAGGGGGCGCGAGTTCACCCCTCCACTTT. Translation gives CASRTGGASSPLHF.

V is TRBV29-1 and J is TRBJ2-3, with D perhaps matching TRBD1 (6 bases). Deletions cut 5 bases from V and 0 bases from J, with 12 bases between. The CDR3 runs to 14 residues. Germline-derived CDR1 and CDR2 are SQVTM and ANQGSEA. The CDR3 here is CSVQQGSSTDTQYF. The CDR3 coding sequence is TGCAGCGTTCAACAGGGTTCTAGCACAGATACGCAGTATTTT.

This chain's CDR3 is CAWSPRGKGNEQYF. CDR3 DNA sequence: TGTGCCTGGAGTCCTCGGGGGAAAGGTAACGAGCAGTACTTC. The genes are TRBV30 and TRBJ2-7; D is possibly TRBD2 (6 bases). V gave up 2 bases and J gave up 5 bases, with 16 bases separating them. The CDR3 runs 14 residues. Germline CDR1 is GTSNPN and CDR2 is SVGIG (reference sequence).

The chain carries TRBV19 and TRBJ2-1; 8 positions agree with TRBD2. The trim removed 3 bases at V and 7 bases at J, leaving 5 bases unmatched. Per the germline V gene, CDR1 is LNHDA and CDR2 is SQIVND (reference sequence). The CDR3 has 14 amino acids. CDR3 DNA: TGTGCCAGTAGTATCGGGACTAGGGGTAATGAGCAGTTCTTC. Its translation is CASSIGTRGNEQFF. Combining the CDR3 with reference TRBV19 and TRBJ2-1 gives the whole variable domain DGGITQSPKYLFRKEGQNVTLSCEQNLNHDAMYWYRQDPGQGLRLIYYSQIVNDFQKGDIAEGYSVSREKKESFPLTVTSAQKNPTAFYLCASSIGTRGNEQFFGPGTRLTVL.

The chain is built from TRBV30 and TRBJ2-7, with D tentatively TRBD2 (5 bases). From germline, CDR1 is GTSNPN and CDR2 SVGIG (reference sequence). The V end was cut by 2 bases, the J end by 3 bases, with 8 bases between. The CDR3 consists of 12 residues. The DNA for the CDR3 is TGTGCCTGGAGTCTAGCAGTCTACGAGCAGTACTTC. Translation gives CAWSLAVYEQYF.

This rearrangement joins TRBV18 to TRBJ2-3; the D gene is possibly TRBD1 (6 bases). CDR3 length: 15 amino acids. Germline V gene sequence: CDR1 KGHSH, CDR2 LQKENI. Trimming shortened V by 3 bases and J by 5 bases, and 15 bases separated the two germline ends. In DNA, the CDR3 is TGTGCCAGCTCACCTCAACAGGGTTTTCAAGATACGCAGTATTTT. Translation gives CASSPQQGFQDTQYF.

The V gene is TRBV5-1, the J gene TRBJ1-2; TRBD1 agrees at 7 bases. Germline V CDR1 and CDR2: SGHRS, YFSETQ. The CDR3 spans 16 residues. After removal of 3 bases from V and 0 bases from J, the junction contained 8 bases not matched to a gene. The CDR3 loop reads CASSWDSWGTNYGYTF. CDR3 coding DNA: TGCGCCAGCAGCTGGGACAGTTGGGGAACTAACTATGGCTACACCTTC.